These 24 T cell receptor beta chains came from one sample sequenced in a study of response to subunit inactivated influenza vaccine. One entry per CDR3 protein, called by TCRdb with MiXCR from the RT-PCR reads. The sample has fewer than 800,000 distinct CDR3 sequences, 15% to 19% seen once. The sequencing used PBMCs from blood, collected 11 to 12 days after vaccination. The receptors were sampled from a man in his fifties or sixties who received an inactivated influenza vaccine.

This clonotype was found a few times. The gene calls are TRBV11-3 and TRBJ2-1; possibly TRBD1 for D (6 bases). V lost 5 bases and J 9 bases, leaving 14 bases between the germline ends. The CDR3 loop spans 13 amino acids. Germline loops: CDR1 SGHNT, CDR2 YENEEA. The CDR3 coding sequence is TGTGCCAGCAGCGAACAGGGTATCGGTGAGCAGTTCTTC. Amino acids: CASSEQGIGEQFF.

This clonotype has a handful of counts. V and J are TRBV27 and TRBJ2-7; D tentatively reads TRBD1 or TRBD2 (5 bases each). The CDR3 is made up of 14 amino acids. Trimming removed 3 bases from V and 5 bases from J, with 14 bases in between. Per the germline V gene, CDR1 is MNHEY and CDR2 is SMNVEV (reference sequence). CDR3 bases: TGTGCCAGCAGTTTGGGGACGGACGGCAACGAGCAGTACTTC. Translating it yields CASSLGTDGNEQYF.

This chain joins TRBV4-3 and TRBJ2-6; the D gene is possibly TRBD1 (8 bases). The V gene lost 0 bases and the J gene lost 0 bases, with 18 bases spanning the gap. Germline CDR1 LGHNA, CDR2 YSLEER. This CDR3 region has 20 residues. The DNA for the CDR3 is TGCGCCAGCAGCCAAGACCCGGGGGGACAGGCCTCCTCTGGGGCCAACGTCCTGACTTTC. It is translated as CASSQDPGGQASSGANVLTF.

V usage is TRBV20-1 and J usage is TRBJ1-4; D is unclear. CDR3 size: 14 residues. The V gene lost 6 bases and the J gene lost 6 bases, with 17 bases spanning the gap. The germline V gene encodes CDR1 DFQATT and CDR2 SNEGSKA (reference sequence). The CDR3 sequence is CSAPNGRSDEKLFF. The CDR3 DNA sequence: TGCAGTGCGCCGAATGGGAGGTCAGATGAAAAACTGTTTTTT.

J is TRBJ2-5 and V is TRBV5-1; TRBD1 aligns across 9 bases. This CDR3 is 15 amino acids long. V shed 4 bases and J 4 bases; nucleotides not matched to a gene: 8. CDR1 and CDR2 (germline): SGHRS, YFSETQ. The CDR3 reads CASSKPTGGGETQYF. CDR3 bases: TGCGCCAGCAGCAAACCGACAGGGGGTGGAGAGACCCAGTACTTC.

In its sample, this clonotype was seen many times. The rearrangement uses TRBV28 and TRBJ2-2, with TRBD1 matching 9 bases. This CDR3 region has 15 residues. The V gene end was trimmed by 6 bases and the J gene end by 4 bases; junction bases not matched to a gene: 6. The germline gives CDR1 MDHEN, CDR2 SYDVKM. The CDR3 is CASSSGTGTTGELFF. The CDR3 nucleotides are TGTGCCAGCAGCTCCGGGACAGGGACCACCGGGGAGCTGTTTTTT.

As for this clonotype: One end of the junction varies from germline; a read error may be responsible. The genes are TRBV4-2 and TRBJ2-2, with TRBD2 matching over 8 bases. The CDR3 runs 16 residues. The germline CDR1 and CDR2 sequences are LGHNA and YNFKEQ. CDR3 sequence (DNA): TGTGCCAGCAGCCAACGACTAGCGCCGAACACCGGGGATCTGTTTTTT. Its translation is CASSQRLAPNTGDLFF.

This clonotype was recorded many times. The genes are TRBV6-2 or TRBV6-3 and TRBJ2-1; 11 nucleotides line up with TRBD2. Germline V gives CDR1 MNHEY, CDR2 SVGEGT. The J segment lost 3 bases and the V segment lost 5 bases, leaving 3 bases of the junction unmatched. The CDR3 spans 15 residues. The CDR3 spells CASSMTSGDYNEQFF. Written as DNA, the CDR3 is TGTGCCAGCAGTATGACTAGCGGGGACTACAATGAGCAGTTCTTC.

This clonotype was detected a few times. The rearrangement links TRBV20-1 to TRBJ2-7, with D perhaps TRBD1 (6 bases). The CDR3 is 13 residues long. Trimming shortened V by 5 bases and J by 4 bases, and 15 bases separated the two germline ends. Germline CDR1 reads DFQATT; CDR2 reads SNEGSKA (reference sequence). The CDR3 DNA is TGCAGTGCTCTTCGACAGGCCGGTTACGAGCAGTACTTC. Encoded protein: CSALRQAGYEQYF.

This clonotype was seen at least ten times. In DNA form, the CDR3 reads TGTGCCAGCAGTTCTCCCCGACAGGGTTGGACCTTC. Its protein is CASSSPRQGWTF. This rearrangement joins TRBV6-5 to TRBJ1-2; TRBD1 aligns across 7 bases. The V gene end was trimmed by 4 bases and the J gene end by 14 bases; junction bases not matched to a gene: 10. The CDR3 has 12 residues. From germline, CDR1 is MNHEY and CDR2 SVGAGI.

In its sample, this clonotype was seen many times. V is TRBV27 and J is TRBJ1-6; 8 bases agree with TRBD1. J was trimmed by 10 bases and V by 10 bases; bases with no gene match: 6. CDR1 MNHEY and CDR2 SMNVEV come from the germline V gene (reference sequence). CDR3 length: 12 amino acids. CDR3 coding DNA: TGTGCCACCCGGACAGGGTACTCACCCCTCCACTTT. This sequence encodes CATRTGYSPLHF.

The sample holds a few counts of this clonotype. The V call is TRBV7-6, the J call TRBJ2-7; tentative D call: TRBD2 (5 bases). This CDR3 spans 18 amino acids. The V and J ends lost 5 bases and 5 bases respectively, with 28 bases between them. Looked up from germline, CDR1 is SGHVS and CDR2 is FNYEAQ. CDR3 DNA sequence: TGTGCCAGCAGCGCGTACCGAGAGGGTCCCCACCACCAGAACGAGCAGTACTTC. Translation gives CASSAYREGPHHQNEQYF.

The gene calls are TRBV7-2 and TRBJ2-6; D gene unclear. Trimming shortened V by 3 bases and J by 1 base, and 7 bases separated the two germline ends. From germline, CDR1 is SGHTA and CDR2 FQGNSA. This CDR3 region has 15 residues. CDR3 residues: CASSFPTSGANVLTF. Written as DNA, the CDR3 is TGTGCCAGCAGCTTTCCGACTTCTGGGGCCAACGTCCTGACTTTC.

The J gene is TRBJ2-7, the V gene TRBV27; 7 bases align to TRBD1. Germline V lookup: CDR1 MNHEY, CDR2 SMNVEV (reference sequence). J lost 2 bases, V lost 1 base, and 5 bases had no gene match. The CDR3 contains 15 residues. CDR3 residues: CASSLYTGEPYEQYF. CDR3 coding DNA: TGTGCCAGCAGTTTATATACAGGGGAGCCCTACGAGCAGTACTTC.

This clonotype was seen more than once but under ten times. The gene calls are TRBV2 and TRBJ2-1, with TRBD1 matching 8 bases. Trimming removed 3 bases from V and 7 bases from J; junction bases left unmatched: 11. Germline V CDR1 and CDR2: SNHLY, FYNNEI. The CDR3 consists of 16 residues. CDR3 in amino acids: CASSEFPGGARNEQFF. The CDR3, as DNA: TGTGCCAGCAGTGAGTTTCCAGGGGGCGCGCGAAATGAGCAGTTCTTC.

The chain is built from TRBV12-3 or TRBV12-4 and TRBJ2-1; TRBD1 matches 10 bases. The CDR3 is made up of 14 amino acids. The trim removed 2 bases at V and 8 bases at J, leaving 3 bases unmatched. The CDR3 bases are TGTGCCAGCAGTTTAAGGACAGGGGGTGATGAGCAGTTCTTC. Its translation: CASSLRTGGDEQFF.

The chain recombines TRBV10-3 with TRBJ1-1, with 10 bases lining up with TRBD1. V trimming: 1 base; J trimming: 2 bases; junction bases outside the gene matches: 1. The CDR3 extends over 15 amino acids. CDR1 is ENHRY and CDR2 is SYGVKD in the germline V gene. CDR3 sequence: CAISEWDRGNTEAFF. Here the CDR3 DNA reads TGTGCCATCAGTGAGTGGGACAGGGGAAACACTGAAGCTTTCTTT.

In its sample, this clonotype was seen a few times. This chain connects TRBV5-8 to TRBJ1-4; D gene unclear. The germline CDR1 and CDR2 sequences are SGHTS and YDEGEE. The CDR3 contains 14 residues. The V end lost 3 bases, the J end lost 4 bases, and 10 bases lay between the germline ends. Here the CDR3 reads CASSYRGYNEKLFF. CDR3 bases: TGTGCCAGCAGCTACCGAGGTTATAATGAAAAACTGTTTTTT.

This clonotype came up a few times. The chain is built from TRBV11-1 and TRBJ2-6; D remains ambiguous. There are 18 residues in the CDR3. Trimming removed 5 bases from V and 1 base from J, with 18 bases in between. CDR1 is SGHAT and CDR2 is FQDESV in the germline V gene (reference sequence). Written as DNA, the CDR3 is TGTGCCAGCAGCACGACCCCCCAACATTCTTCTGGGGCCAACGTCCTGACTTTC. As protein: CASSTTPQHSSGANVLTF.

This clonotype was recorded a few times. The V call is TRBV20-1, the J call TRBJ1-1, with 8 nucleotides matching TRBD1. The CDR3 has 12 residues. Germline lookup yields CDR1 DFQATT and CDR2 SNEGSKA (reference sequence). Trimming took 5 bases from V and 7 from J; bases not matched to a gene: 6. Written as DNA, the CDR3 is TGCAGTGCTGATCAGGGGGCTTTTGAAGCTTTCTTT. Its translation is CSADQGAFEAFF.

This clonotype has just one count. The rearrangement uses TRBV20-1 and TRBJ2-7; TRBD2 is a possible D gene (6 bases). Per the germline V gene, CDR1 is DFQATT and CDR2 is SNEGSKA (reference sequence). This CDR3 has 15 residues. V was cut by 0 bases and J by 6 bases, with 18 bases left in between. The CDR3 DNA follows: TGCAGTGCTAGAGATCCCGACCGGGGGTTCTGCGAGCAGTACTTC. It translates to CSARDPDRGFCEQYF.

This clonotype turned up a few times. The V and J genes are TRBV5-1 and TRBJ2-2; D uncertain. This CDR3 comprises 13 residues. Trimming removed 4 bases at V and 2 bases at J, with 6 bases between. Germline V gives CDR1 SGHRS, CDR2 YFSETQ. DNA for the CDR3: TGCGCCAGCAGCGCTCCAAACACCGGGGAGCTGTTTTTT. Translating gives CASSAPNTGELFF.

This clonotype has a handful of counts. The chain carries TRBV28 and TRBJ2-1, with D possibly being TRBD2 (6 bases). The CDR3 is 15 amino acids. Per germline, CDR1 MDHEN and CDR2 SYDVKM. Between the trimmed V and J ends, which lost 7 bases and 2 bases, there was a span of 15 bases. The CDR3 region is CASNRAGLAYNEQFF. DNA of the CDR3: TGTGCCAGCAATCGGGCGGGGTTAGCCTACAATGAGCAGTTCTTC. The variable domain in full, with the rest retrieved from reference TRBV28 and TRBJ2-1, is DVKVTQSSRYLVKRTGEKVFLECVQDMDHENMFWYRQDPGLGLRLIYFSYDVKMKEKGDIPEGYSVSREKKERFSLILESASTNQTSMYLCASNRAGLAYNEQFFGPGTRLTVL.

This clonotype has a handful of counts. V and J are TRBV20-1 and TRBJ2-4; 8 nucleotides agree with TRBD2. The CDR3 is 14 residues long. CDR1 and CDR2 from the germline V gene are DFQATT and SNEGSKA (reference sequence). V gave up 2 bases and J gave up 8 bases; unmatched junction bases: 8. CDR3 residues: CSARKGLDEYIQYF. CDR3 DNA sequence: TGCAGTGCTAGAAAGGGACTAGATGAATACATTCAGTACTTC.